The 20 T cell receptor beta chains listed next were all sequenced from one sample in a study of blood T cell repertoires in COVID-19 (dated by TCRdb to 2020 to 2022). Receptor libraries were prepared by the immunoSEQ multiplex PCR assay. Drawn from immuneACCESS, this table holds only the in-frame rearrangements with V and J called that TCRdb kept. Clones are partly lost; checked studies trace under half to an unresolved V gene and leave the rest unexplained. Present in this sample are tens of thousands of clones, around 82% of which were seen just once. The ten largest account for over 4.5% of the sample. Sequenced sample: peripheral blood. Source of these receptors: a human donor in a cohort sampled during active COVID-19.

The CDR3 nucleotides read TGTGCCATCACTCCAAAGGGGGATTTCATGAACACTGAAGCTTTCTTT. Translation: CAITPKGDFMNTEAFF. The chain couples TRBV5-4 to TRBJ1-1, with D maybe TRBD1 (6 bases). Germline V CDR1 and CDR2: SGHNT, YYREEE (reference sequence). V lost 9 bases, J lost 0 bases, and 21 bases lay in between. CDR3 length equals 16 residues.

This clone was seen a single time. The chain's CDR3 is CASQNPGTSTTGELFF. The CDR3 DNA is TGTGCCAGCCAAAACCCCGGGACTAGCACCACCGGGGAGCTGTTTTTT. This chain uses TRBV27 with TRBJ2-2, with TRBD2 matching over 9 bases. Trimming removed 8 bases from V and 4 bases from J; junction bases left unmatched: 11. CDR1 and CDR2 from the germline V gene are MNHEY and SMNVEV (reference sequence). CDR3 length: 16 amino acids.

The chain couples TRBV6-5 to TRBJ2-7; D perhaps matches TRBD2 (6 bases). V shed 8 bases and J shed 5 bases, with 13 bases lying between them. The CDR3 sequence is 12 residues long. CDR1 is MNHEY, CDR2 SVGAGI, per germline. CDR3 DNA sequence: TGTGCCAGCGCCGGAGGGCTTAACGAGCAGTACTTC. Translating it yields CASAGGLNEQYF.

This clone was recorded only once. The chain couples TRBV6-5 to TRBJ1-1; D not certain. Germline CDR1 is MNHEY and CDR2 is SVGAGI. CDR3 size: 14 residues. The V end was cut by 5 bases, the J end by 1 base, with 11 bases between. The CDR3 loop reads CASSPRRENTEAFF. The CDR3, as DNA: TGTGCCAGCAGTCCACGGAGGGAGAACACTGAAGCTTTCTTT.

The chain employs TRBV24-1 and TRBJ2-3; TRBD2 might be the D (6 bases). This CDR3 comprises 15 residues. Germline loops: CDR1 KGHDR, CDR2 SFDVKD. Trimming removed 9 bases from V and 2 bases from J, with 17 bases in between. This CDR3 is CATGRRAGLTDTQYF. DNA for the CDR3: TGTGCCACCGGCCGGAGGGCAGGGCTCACAGATACGCAGTATTTT.

This sequence joins TRBV5-6 and TRBJ1-2; D is perhaps TRBD1 (5 bases). Trimming left V 4 bases short and J 8 bases short, with 12 bases between. CDR1 is SGHDT and CDR2 is YYEEEE in the germline V gene. The CDR3 covers 12 residues. The DNA of the CDR3 is TGTGCCAGCAGCGCAGGGAAGAACGGCTACACCTTC. It translates to CASSAGKNGYTF.

This clone occurred a few times. CDR3 DNA: TGTGCCAGCAGCTTTGGACCAAGCGGGGTAAATGAGCAGTTCTTC. This sequence encodes CASSFGPSGVNEQFF. This chain connects TRBV11-3 to TRBJ2-1; TRBD2 agrees at 7 bases. This CDR3 spans 15 amino acids. The germline gives CDR1 SGHNT, CDR2 YENEEA. After removal of 3 bases from V and 7 bases from J, the junction contained 9 bases not matched to a gene.

The chain employs TRBV5-1 and TRBJ1-3, with D uncertain. This CDR3 has 14 amino acids. CDR1 and CDR2 from the germline V gene are SGHRS and YFSETQ. V dropped 5 bases and J dropped 2 bases, with 11 bases sitting between them. The CDR3 loop is CASSPSLTGNTIYF. CDR3 nucleotides: TGCGCCAGCAGTCCAAGCTTGACTGGAAACACCATATATTTT.

V usage is TRBV7-9 and J usage is TRBJ1-4; maybe TRBD1 (5 bases). Germline CDR1 SEHNR, CDR2 FQNEAQ (reference sequence). Trimming took 5 bases from V and 6 from J, leaving 16 bases between them. The CDR3 loop spans 15 amino acids. Written as DNA, the CDR3 is TGTGCCAGCAGCCCTAAGACAGACCTAGATGAAAAACTGTTTTTT. Translated: CASSPKTDLDEKLFF. Filled out from reference TRBV7-9 and TRBJ1-4, the complete variable domain reads DTGVSQNPRHKITKRGQNVTFRCDPISEHNRLYWYRQTLGQGPEFLTYFQNEAQLEKSRLLSDRFSAERPKGSFSTLEIQRTEQGDSAMYLCASSPKTDLDEKLFFGSGTQLSVL.

This chain connects TRBV15 to TRBJ1-2; D remains ambiguous. This CDR3 contains 12 residues. Germline V gives CDR1 LNHNV, CDR2 YYDKDF (reference sequence). The V end was cut by 4 bases, the J end by 7 bases, with 10 bases between. The CDR3 nucleotides read TGTGCCACCAGCACCAGGCGGGGTGGCTACACCTTC. The encoded protein is CATSTRRGGYTF.

This chain uses TRBV2 with TRBJ1-2, with unresolved D. V lost 2 bases to trimming and J lost 4 bases, with 8 bases between them. This CDR3 spans 13 amino acids. Germline CDR1 and CDR2: SNHLY and FYNNEI. CDR3 sequence: CASSELNSYGYTF. CDR3 sequence (DNA): TGTGCCAGCAGTGAATTGAACAGCTATGGCTACACCTTC.

This rearrangement joins TRBV6-5 to TRBJ2-3; no clear D. There are 14 residues in the CDR3. V lost 6 bases, J lost 0 bases, and 10 bases lay in between. In germline, CDR1 is MNHEY, CDR2 SVGAGI. CDR3 in amino acids: CASRGGASTDTQYF. The CDR3 DNA reads TGTGCCAGCAGAGGCGGCGCTAGCACAGATACGCAGTATTTT.

The V gene is TRBV18, the J gene TRBJ2-7, with D possibly TRBD2 on 5 matching bases. Germline-derived CDR1 and CDR2 are KGHSH and LQKENI. Trimming took off 3 bases at V and 7 bases at J, with 19 bases between the two ends. The CDR3 has 15 residues. The CDR3 spells CASSPRQAGPLEQYF. The CDR3 DNA follows: TGTGCCAGCTCACCTAGGCAGGCGGGTCCCCTTGAGCAGTACTTC.

A few counts support this clone. This chain joins TRBV12-3 or TRBV12-4 and TRBJ1-2; no firm D call. The germline V and J ends were trimmed by 6 bases and 8 bases, with 13 bases remaining between them. The CDR3 is 12 amino acids. The CDR3 spells CASSNPHAGYTF. DNA of the CDR3: TGTGCCAGCAGCAACCCACACGCCGGCTACACCTTC.

This clone was found once. The chain is built from TRBV30 and TRBJ2-7; 8 bases are shared with TRBD2. Germline V lookup: CDR1 GTSNPN, CDR2 SVGIG (reference sequence). The CDR3 consists of 13 residues. V lost 2 bases and J lost 2; bases outside the gene matches: 2. The CDR3, as DNA: TGTGCCTGGAGTCTACTAGCGGCCTACGAGCAGTACTTC. This encodes CAWSLLAAYEQYF.

The J gene is TRBJ2-3, the V gene TRBV1; TRBD2 is taken as the D call from the table, unchecked against the DNA. TRBV1 is classified as a pseudogene. The CDR3 has 14 residues. CDR3 DNA: TGCACCAGCAGCCAAAACGGGTCCACAGATACGCAGTATTTT. It yields the protein CTSSQNGSTDTQYF.

The gene calls are TRBV3-1 (or the pseudogene TRBV3-2) and TRBJ2-3, with D tentatively TRBD2 (5 bases). The V gene lost 4 bases and the J gene lost 3 bases, with 5 bases spanning the gap. The CDR3 runs to 12 residues. Germline V lookup: CDR1 LGHDT, CDR2 YNNKEL (reference sequence). The CDR3 nucleotides read TGTGCCAGCAGCCGGGAGACAGATACGCAGTATTTT. Translation: CASSRETDTQYF.

The J gene is TRBJ1-1, the V gene TRBV14; D gene uncertain. The CDR3 sequence is 16 residues long. Trimming left V 1 base short and J 1 base short, with 13 bases between. Germline assignment: CDR1 SGHDN and CDR2 FVKESK. The DNA of the CDR3 is TGTGCCAGCAGCCAAGTTGGAGGCATAAGGAACACTGAAGCTTTCTTT. Amino acids: CASSQVGGIRNTEAFF.

V and J are TRBV19 and TRBJ1-4; TRBD1 matches at 7 bases. The CDR3 has 16 residues. CDR1 and CDR2 (germline): LNHDA, SQIVND (reference sequence). V shed 6 bases and J 0 bases; nucleotides not matched to a gene: 7. Written as DNA, the CDR3 is TGTGCCAGTAGCCCGGACAGGATCTCAACTAATGAAAAACTGTTTTTT. As protein: CASSPDRISTNEKLFF.

CDR3 amino acids: CASSLRDTIYF. DNA of the CDR3: TGTGCCAGCAGTTTACGGGACACCATATATTTT. The chain couples TRBV12-3 or TRBV12-4 to TRBJ1-3; D ambiguous. This CDR3 contains 11 residues. V was trimmed by 2 bases and J by 8 bases, leaving 4 bases between them.